These T cell receptor beta chains were read from a single sample in a study of cytomegalovirus exposure and HLA in healthy donors. The repertoire was sequenced with immunoSEQ multiplex PCR; TCRdb's copy has only in-frame clones and lacks some. The data hold about 120,000 clones, with approximately 74% observed a single time. Sequencing was carried out using PBMCs. These receptors came from a man aged 40-49 years in good health and CMV-seropositive. The CDR3 runs from the conserved cysteine through the conserved F or W. Each record gives: V gene, D gene, J gene, CDR3 protein. A D gene is named only where the DNA matches it firmly.

V gene: TRBV15
D gene: -
J gene: TRBJ2-2
CDR3 protein: CATSRVAGGDTGELFF

V gene: TRBV28
D gene: TRBD1
J gene: TRBJ1-1
CDR3 protein: CASSSAARTGYYSTEAFF

V gene: TRBV14
D gene: -
J gene: TRBJ2-5
CDR3 protein: CASSRRLVQETQYF

V gene: TRBV7-9
D gene: TRBD2
J gene: TRBJ2-2
CDR3 protein: CASSPLLAGAYTGELFF

V gene: TRBV1
D gene: -
J gene: TRBJ1-5
CDR3 protein: CTSSQDGRVRNQPQHF

V gene: TRBV6-6
D gene: -
J gene: TRBJ1-1
CDR3 protein: CATDTGMGRVNTEAFF

V gene: TRBV5-4
D gene: TRBD2
J gene: TRBJ2-1
CDR3 protein: CASSRERGGLGEQFF

V gene: TRBV5-4
D gene: TRBD1
J gene: TRBJ2-7
CDR3 protein: CASSRTGTGKYEQYF

V gene: TRBV5-4
D gene: -
J gene: TRBJ2-7
CDR3 protein: CASSLDRVPYEQYF

V gene: TRBV6-6
D gene: -
J gene: TRBJ1-2
CDR3 protein: CASSPGGSTDYGYTF

V gene: TRBV7-2
D gene: TRBD2
J gene: TRBJ2-2
CDR3 protein: CASSFGRAWNTGELFF

V gene: TRBV2
D gene: -
J gene: TRBJ2-5
CDR3 protein: CASTETLIETQYF

V gene: TRBV19
D gene: TRBD1
J gene: TRBJ1-6
CDR3 protein: CASSIPLQGAFNSPLHF